This T cell receptor (beta chain) derives from a study of shared clonotypes between healthy human individuals. Study overall: Aged between 18 and 49, the donors were two women and three men.

Naive CD8 cells, CD45RO-negative and positively selected for CCR7, excluded terminally differentiated effector memory CD45RA+ cells. There were no recent acute infections or vaccinations among the donors, who were healthy HIV-negative adults. This CDR3 spans 17 amino acids. Trimming stripped 5 bases from V and 1 base from J, with 20 bases between. Germline V gives CDR1 SEHNR, CDR2 FQNEAQ (reference sequence). TCRdb's table, derived via immunoSEQ multiplex PCR, lists solely in-frame clones and lacks some. This table holds about 2.1 million clones, around 93% found once. The source of this sequence is a young man in good health. Some clones in this sample may be carry-over from other donors' samples. Source material: naive CD8+ T cells from PBMCs. The chain links TRBV7-9 to TRBJ1-2; perhaps TRBD1 as D (5 bases). CDR3 amino acids: CASSPHPTELHNYGYTF. Here the CDR3 DNA reads TGTGCCAGCAGCCCACATCCGACAGAACTTCATAACTATGGCTACACCTTC. The full variable domain, in which reference TRBV7-9 and TRBJ1-2 provide the parts outside the CDR3, is DTGVSQNPRHKITKRGQNVTFRCDPISEHNRLYWYRQTLGQGPEFLTYFQNEAQLEKSRLLSDRFSAERPKGSFSTLEIQRTEQGDSAMYLCASSPHPTELHNYGYTFGSGTRLTVV.